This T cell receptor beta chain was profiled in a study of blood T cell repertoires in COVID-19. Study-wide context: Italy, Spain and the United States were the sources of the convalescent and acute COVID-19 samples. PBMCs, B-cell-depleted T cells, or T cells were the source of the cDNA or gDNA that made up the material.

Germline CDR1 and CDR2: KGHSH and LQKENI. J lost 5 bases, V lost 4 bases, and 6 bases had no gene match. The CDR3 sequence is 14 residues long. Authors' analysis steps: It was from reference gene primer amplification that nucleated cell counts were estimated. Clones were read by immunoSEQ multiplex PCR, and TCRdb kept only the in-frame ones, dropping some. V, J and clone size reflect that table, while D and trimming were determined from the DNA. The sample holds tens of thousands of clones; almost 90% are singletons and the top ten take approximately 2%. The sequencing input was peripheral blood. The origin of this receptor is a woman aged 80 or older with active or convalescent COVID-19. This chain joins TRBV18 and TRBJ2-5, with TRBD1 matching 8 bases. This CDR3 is CASSRGQAWETQYF. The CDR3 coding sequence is TGTGCCAGCTCACGGGGACAGGCGTGGGAGACCCAGTACTTC.